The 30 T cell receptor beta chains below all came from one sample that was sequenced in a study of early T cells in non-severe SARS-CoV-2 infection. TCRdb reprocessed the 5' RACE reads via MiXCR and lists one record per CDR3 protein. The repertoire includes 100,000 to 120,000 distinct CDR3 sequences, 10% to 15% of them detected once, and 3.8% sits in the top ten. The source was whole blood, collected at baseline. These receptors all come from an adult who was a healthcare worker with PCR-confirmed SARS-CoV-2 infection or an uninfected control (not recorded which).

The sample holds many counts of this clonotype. CDR3 amino acids: CSARVGSTDTQYF. CDR3 DNA: TGCAGTGCTAGAGTGGGTAGCACAGATACGCAGTATTTT. The J gene is TRBJ2-3, the V gene TRBV20-1, with D unresolved. The ends were cut back, 1 base at V and 0 bases at J, with 5 bases in the middle. The CDR3 runs 13 residues. Germline-derived CDR1 and CDR2 are DFQATT and SNEGSKA (reference sequence).

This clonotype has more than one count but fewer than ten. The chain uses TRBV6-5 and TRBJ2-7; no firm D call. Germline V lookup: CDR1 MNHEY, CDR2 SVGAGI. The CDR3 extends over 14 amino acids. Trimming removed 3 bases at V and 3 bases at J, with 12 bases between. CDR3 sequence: CASSYKGFGYEQYF. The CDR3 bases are TGTGCCAGCAGTTATAAAGGGTTCGGCTACGAGCAGTACTTC.

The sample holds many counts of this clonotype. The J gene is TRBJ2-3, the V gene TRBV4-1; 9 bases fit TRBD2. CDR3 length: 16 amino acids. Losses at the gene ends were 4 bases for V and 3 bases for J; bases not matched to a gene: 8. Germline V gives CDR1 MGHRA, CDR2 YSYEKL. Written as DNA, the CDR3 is TGCGCCAGCAGCCGCATTGGTAGCGGGGGTACAGATACGCAGTATTTT. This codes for CASSRIGSGGTDTQYF.

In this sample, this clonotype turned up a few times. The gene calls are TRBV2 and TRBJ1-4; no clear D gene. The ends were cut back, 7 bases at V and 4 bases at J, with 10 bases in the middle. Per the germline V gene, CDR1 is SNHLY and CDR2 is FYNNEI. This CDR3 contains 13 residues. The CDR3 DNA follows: TGTGCCAGCAAACCGGAGAGTAATGAAAAACTGTTTTTT. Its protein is CASKPESNEKLFF.

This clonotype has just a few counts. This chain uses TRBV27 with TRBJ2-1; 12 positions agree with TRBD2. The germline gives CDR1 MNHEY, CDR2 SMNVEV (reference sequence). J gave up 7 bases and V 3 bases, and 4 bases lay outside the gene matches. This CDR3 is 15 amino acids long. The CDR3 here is CASSFRLAGDNEQFF. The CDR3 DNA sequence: TGTGCCAGCAGTTTTAGACTAGCGGGAGATAATGAGCAGTTCTTC.

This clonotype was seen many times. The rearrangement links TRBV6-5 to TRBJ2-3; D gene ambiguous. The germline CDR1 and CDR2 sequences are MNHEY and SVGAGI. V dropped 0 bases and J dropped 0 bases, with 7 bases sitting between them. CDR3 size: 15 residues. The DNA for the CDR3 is TGTGCCAGCAGTTACTCTGGGCCTAGCACAGATACGCAGTATTTT. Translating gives CASSYSGPSTDTQYF.

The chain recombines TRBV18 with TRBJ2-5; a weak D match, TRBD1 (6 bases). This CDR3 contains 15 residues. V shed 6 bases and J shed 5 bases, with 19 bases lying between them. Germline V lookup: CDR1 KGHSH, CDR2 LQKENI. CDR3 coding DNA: TGTGCCAGCTCCTCGGGCAGGGGCGCATCGGAGACCCAGTACTTC. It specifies CASSSGRGASETQYF.

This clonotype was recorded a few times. CDR3 protein: CSSGGRAQDTQYF. The CDR3 DNA reads as TGCAGCTCGGGCGGGAGGGCCCAAGATACGCAGTATTTT. This rearrangement joins TRBV29-1 to TRBJ2-3; 9 nucleotides match TRBD2. Germline CDR1 reads SQVTM; CDR2 reads ANQGSEA. The V gene end was trimmed by 8 bases and the J gene end by 5 bases; junction bases not matched to a gene: 8. The CDR3 spans 13 residues.

CDR3 in amino acids: CSASSSRQGNTEAFF. CDR3 sequence (DNA): TGCAGTGCTAGTTCGTCCCGACAGGGTAACACTGAAGCTTTCTTT. The rearrangement joins TRBV20-1 to TRBJ1-1, with TRBD1 identical over 7 bases. J lost 2 bases, V lost 3 bases, and 9 bases had no gene match. CDR1 is DFQATT, CDR2 SNEGSKA, per germline (reference sequence). The CDR3 consists of 15 residues.

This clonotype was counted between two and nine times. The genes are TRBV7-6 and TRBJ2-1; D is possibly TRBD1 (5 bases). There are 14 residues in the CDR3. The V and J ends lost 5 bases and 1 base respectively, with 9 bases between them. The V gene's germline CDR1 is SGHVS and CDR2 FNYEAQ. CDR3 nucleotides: TGTGCCAGCAGCCCGGACATATCCTACAATGAGCAGTTCTTC. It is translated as CASSPDISYNEQFF.

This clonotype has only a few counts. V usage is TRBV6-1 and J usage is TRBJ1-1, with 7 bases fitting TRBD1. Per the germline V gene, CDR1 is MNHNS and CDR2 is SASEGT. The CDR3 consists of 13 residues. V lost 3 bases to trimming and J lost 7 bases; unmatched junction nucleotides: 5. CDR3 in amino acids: CASSERGQLEAFF. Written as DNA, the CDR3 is TGTGCCAGCAGTGAGAGGGGACAGCTTGAAGCTTTCTTT.

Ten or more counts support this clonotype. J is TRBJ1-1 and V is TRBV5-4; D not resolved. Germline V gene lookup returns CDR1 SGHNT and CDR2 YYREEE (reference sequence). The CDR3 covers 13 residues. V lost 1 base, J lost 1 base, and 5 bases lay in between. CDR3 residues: CASSLPGNTEAFF. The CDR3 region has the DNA TGTGCCAGCAGCTTGCCGGGGAACACTGAAGCTTTCTTT.

The CDR3 nucleotides are TGTGCCAGCAGCCAAAAAGCCCGTTCTAGCGGGGGCCCCTACAATGAGCAGTTCTTC. This codes for CASSQKARSSGGPYNEQFF. The V call is TRBV3-1, the J call TRBJ2-1, with TRBD2 matching 10 bases. The length of the CDR3 is 19 residues. Germline V lookup: CDR1 LGHDT, CDR2 YNNKEL (reference sequence). Germline trimming cut 2 bases from V and 2 bases from J; bases unmatched to any gene: 12.

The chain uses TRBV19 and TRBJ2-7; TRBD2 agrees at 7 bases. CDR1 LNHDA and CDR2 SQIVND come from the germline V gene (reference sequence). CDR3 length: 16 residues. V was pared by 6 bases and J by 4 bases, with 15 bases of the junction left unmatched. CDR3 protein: CASSPGLQLWGYEQYF. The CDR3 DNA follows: TGTGCCAGTAGCCCGGGACTACAACTCTGGGGGTACGAGCAGTACTTC.

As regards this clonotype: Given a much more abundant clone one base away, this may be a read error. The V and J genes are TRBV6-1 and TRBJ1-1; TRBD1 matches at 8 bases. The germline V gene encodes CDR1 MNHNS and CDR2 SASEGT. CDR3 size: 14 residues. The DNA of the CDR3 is TGTGCCAGCTATTTTGGACAGGGCTACACTGTAGCTTTCTTT. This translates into CASYFGQGYTVAFF.

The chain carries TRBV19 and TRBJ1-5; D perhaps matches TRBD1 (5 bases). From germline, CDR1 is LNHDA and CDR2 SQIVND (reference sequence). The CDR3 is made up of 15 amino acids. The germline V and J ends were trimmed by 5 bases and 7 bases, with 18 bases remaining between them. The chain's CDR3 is CASSAGRAAGQPQHF. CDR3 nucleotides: TGTGCCAGTAGTGCAGGCAGGGCCGCGGGGCAGCCCCAGCATTTT. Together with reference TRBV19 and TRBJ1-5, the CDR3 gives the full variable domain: DGGITQSPKYLFRKEGQNVTLSCEQNLNHDAMYWYRQDPGQGLRLIYYSQIVNDFQKGDIAEGYSVSREKKESFPLTVTSAQKNPTAFYLCASSAGRAAGQPQHFGDGTRLSIL.

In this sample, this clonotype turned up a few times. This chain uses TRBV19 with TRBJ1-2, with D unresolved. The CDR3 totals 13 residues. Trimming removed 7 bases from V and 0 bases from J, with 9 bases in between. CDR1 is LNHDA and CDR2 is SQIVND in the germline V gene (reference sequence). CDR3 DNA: TGTGCCAGTACCACCGGAACTAACTATGGCTACACCTTC. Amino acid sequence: CASTTGTNYGYTF. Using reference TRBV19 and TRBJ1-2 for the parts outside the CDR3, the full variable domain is DGGITQSPKYLFRKEGQNVTLSCEQNLNHDAMYWYRQDPGQGLRLIYYSQIVNDFQKGDIAEGYSVSREKKESFPLTVTSAQKNPTAFYLCASTTGTNYGYTFGSGTRLTVV.

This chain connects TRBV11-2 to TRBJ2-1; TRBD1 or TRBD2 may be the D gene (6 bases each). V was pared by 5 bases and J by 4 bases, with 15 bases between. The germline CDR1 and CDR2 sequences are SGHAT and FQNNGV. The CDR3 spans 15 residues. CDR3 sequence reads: CASSPREDSYNEQFF. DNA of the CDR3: TGTGCCAGCAGCCCAAGGGAGGACAGTTACAATGAGCAGTTCTTC.

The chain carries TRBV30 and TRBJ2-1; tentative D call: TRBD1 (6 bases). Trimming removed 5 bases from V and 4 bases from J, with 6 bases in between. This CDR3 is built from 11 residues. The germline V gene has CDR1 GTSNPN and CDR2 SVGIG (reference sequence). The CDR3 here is CAWGQYNEQFF. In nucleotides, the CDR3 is TGTGCCTGGGGACAGTACAATGAGCAGTTCTTC.

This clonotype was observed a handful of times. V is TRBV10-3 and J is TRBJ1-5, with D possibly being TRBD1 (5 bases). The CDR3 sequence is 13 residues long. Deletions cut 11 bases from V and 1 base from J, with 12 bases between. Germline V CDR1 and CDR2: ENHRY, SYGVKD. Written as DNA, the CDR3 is TGTGCCTCGGGCCAGGGAAGCAATCAGCCCCAGCATTTT. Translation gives CASGQGSNQPQHF.

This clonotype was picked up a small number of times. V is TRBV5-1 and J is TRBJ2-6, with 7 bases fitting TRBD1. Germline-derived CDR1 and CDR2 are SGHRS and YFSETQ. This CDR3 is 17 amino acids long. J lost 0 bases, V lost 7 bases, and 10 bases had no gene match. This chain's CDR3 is CASSLLDRASGANVLTF. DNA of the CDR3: TGCGCCAGCTCCCTACTAGACAGGGCCTCTGGGGCCAACGTCCTGACTTTC.

CDR3 DNA sequence: TGTGCCAGCAGCCAAGAAACCAGGGGGCGGCAGCCCCAGCATTTT. Translated, it gives CASSQETRGRQPQHF. The chain carries TRBV4-2 and TRBJ1-5; 8 bases line up with TRBD1. The trim removed 0 bases at V and 7 bases at J, leaving 5 bases unmatched. CDR1 LGHNA and CDR2 YNFKEQ come from the germline V gene. The CDR3 loop spans 15 amino acids.

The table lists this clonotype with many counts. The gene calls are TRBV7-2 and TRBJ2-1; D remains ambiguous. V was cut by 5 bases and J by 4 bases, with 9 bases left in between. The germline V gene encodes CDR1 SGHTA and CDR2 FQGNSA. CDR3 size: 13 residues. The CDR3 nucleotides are TGTGCCAGCAGCGCCCAGCGATACAATGAGCAGTTCTTC. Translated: CASSAQRYNEQFF. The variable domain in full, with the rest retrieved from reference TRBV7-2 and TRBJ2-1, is GAGVSQSPSNKVTEKGKDVELRCDPISGHTALYWYRQSLGQGLEFLIYFQGNSAPDKSGLPSDRFSAERTGGSVSTLTIQRTQQEDSAVYLCASSAQRYNEQFFGPGTRLTVL.

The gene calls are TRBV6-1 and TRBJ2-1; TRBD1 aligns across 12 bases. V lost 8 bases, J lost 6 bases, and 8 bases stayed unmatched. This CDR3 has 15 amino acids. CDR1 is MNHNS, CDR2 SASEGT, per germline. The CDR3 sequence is CASGTGGFPRNEQFF. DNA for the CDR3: TGTGCCAGCGGGACAGGGGGCTTCCCTCGCAATGAGCAGTTCTTC.

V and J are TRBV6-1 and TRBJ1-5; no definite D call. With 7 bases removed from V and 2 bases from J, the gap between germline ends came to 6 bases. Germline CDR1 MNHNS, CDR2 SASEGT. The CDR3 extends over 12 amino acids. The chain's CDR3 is CASNTGNQPQHF. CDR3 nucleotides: TGTGCCAGCAATACAGGCAATCAGCCCCAGCATTTT.

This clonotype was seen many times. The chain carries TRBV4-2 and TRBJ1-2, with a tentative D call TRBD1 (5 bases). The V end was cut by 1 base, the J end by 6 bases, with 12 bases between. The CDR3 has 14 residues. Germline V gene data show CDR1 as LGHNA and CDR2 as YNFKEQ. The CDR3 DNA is TGTGCCAGCAGCCAAGGGAGGGGTTACGATGGCTACACCTTC. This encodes CASSQGRGYDGYTF.

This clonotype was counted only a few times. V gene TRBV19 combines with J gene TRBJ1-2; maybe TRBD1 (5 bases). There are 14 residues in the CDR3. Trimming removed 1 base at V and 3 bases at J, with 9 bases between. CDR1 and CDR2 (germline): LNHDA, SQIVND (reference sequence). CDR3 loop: CASSIGGRDYGYTF. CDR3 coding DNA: TGTGCCAGTAGTATAGGGGGCCGCGACTATGGCTACACCTTC.

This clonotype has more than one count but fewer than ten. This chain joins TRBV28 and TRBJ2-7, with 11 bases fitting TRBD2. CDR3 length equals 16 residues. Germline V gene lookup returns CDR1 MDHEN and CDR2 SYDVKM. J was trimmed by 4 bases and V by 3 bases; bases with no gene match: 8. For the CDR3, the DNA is TGTGCCAGCAGTTTCTTGATAACTAGCGGGAGTTACGAGCAGTACTTC. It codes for CASSFLITSGSYEQYF.

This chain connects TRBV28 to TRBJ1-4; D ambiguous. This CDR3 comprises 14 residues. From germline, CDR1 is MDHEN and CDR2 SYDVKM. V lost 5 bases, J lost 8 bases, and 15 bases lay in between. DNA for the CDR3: TGTGCCAGCAGTCAAGCATCCCGGCCGGAAAAACTGTTTTTT. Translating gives CASSQASRPEKLFF.

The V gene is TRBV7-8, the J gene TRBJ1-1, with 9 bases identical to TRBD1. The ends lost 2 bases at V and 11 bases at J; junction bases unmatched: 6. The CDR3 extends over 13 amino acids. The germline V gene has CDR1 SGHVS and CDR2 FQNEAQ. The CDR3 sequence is CASSLLRDREAFF. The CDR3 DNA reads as TGTGCCAGCAGCTTATTAAGGGACAGGGAGGCTTTCTTT.